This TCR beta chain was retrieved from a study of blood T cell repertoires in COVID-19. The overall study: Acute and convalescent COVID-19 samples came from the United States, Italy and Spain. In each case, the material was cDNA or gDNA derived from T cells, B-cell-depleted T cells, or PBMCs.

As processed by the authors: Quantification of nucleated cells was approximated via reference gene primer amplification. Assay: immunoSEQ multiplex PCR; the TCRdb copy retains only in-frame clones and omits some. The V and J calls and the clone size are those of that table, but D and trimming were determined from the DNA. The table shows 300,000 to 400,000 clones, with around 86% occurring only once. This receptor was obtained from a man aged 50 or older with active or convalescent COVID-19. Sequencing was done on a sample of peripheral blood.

The CDR3 coding sequence is TGTGCCACAAGACTAGCGGGGAACACCGGGGAGCTGTTTTTT. Amino acid sequence: CATRLAGNTGELFF. The chain uses TRBV6-4 and TRBJ2-2; 10 bases line up with TRBD2. The J segment lost 1 base and the V segment lost 10 bases, leaving 3 bases of the junction unmatched. The CDR3 consists of 14 residues. Per the germline V gene, CDR1 is MRHNA and CDR2 is SNTAGT.